The following is a TCR beta chain sequence with its context. Antigen unknown. CDR1 is KGHSH, CDR2 LQKENI, per germline. The V segment lost 4 bases and the J segment 4 bases; nucleotides outside the gene matches: 4. The CDR3 spans 14 residues. This sample was taken from a study of T cell responses to AZD1222 COVID-19 vaccine. For the study at large: Both about-4-week and about-12-week second-dose recipients were combined.

Findings and limits, study-wide: The donors showed a predominance of white British ancestry and of females, with possible underestimation of clonal diversity. Sampling captured repertoires only after the peak T cell response.

Sequencing was performed with immunoSEQ multiplex PCR; in TCRdb, only in-frame clones are kept and a portion is missing. The table has about 100,000 clones, around 90% seen once. The chain joins TRBV18 to TRBJ2-7; the match to TRBD1 covers 10 bases. The clonotype comes from an adult in good health. The sequencing here drew on peripheral blood, taken on day 0 of AZD1222 vaccination. CDR3 loop: CASSLGTGAYEQYF. DNA for the CDR3: TGTGCCAGCTCACTTGGGACAGGGGCATACGAGCAGTACTTC.